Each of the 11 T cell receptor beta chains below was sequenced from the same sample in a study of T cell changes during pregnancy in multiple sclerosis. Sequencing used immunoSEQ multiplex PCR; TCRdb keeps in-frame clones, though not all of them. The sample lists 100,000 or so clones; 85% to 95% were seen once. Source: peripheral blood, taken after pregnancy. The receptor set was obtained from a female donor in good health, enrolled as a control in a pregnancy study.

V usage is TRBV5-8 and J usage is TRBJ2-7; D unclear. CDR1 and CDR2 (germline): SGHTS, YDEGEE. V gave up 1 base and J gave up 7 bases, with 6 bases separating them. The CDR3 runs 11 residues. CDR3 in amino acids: CASSLIQEQYF. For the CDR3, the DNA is TGTGCCAGCAGCTTGATCCAAGAGCAGTACTTC.

CDR3 sequence reads: CASSLGLDNEQFF. The CDR3 DNA reads TGTGCCAGCAGCTTAGGTTTAGACAATGAGCAGTTCTTC. This sequence joins TRBV7-2 and TRBJ2-1, with D unresolved. This CDR3 has 13 residues. Germline-derived CDR1 and CDR2 are SGHTA and FQGNSA. V was shortened by 1 base and J by 5 bases, with 6 bases between the two germline ends.

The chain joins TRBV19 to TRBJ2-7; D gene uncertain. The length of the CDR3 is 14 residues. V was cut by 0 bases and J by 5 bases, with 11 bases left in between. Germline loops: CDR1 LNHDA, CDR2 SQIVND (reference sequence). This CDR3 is CASSIDLEGNEQYF. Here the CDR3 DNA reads TGTGCCAGTAGTATAGATCTAGAAGGAAACGAGCAGTACTTC. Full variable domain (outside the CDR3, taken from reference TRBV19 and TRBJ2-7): DGGITQSPKYLFRKEGQNVTLSCEQNLNHDAMYWYRQDPGQGLRLIYYSQIVNDFQKGDIAEGYSVSREKKESFPLTVTSAQKNPTAFYLCASSIDLEGNEQYFGPGTRLTVT.

The CDR3 protein is CSARGVGGYTF. The CDR3 DNA is TGCAGTGCTAGAGGAGTCGGTGGCTACACCTTC. The rearrangement joins TRBV20-1 to TRBJ1-2; no firm D call. This CDR3 has 11 residues. Trimming stripped 1 base from V and 7 bases from J, with 7 bases between. Looked up from germline, CDR1 is DFQATT and CDR2 is SNEGSKA (reference sequence).

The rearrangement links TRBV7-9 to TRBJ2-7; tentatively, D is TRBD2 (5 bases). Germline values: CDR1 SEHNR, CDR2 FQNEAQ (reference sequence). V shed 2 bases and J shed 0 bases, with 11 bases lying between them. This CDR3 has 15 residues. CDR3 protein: CASSLIGGPSYEQYF. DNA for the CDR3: TGTGCCAGCAGCTTAATCGGCGGGCCCTCCTACGAGCAGTACTTC. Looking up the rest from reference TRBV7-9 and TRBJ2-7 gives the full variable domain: DTGVSQNPRHKITKRGQNVTFRCDPISEHNRLYWYRQTLGQGPEFLTYFQNEAQLEKSRLLSDRFSAERPKGSFSTLEIQRTEQGDSAMYLCASSLIGGPSYEQYFGPGTRLTVT.

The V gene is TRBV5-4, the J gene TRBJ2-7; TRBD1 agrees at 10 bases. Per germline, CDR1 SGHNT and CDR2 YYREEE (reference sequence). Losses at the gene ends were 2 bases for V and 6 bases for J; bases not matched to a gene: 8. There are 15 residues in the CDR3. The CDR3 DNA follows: TGTGCCAGCAGCTTTGATGGGACAGGGGCTACCGAGCAGTACTTC. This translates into CASSFDGTGATEQYF.

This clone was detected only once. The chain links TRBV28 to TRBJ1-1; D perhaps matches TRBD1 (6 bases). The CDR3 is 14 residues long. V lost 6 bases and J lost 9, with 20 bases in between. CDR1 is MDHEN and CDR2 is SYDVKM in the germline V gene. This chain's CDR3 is CASSPFEGVHKAFF. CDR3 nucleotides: TGTGCCAGCAGCCCTTTCGAGGGGGTCCACAAAGCTTTCTTT. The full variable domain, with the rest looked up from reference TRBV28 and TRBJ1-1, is DVKVTQSSRYLVKRTGEKVFLECVQDMDHENMFWYRQDPGLGLRLIYFSYDVKMKEKGDIPEGYSVSREKKERFSLILESASTNQTSMYLCASSPFEGVHKAFFGQGTRLTVV.

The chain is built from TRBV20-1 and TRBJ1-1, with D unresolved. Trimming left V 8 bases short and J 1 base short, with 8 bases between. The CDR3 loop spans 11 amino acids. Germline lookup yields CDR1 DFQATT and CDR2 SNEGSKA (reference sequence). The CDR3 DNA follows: TGCAGTAACTCCGGGAACACTGAAGCTTTCTTT. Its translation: CSNSGNTEAFF.

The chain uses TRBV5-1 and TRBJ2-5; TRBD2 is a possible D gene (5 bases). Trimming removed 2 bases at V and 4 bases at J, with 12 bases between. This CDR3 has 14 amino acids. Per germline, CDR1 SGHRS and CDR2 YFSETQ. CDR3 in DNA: TGCGCCAGCAGCTTTGAGGGCGGGCGAGAGACCCAGTACTTC. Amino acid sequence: CASSFEGGRETQYF. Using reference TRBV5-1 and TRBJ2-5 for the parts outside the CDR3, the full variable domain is KAGVTQTPRYLIKTRGQQVTLSCSPISGHRSVSWYQQTPGQGLQFLFEYFSETQRNKGNFPGRFSGRQFSNSRSEMNVSTLELGDSALYLCASSFEGGRETQYFGPGTRLLVL.

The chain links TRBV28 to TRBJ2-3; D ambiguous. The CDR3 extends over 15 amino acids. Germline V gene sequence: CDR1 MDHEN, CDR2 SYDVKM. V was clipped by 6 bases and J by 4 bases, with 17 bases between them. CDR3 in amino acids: CASSYVPSKADTQYF. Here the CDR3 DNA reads TGTGCCAGCAGCTACGTACCGTCAAAAGCAGATACGCAGTATTTT. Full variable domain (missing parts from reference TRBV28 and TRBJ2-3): DVKVTQSSRYLVKRTGEKVFLECVQDMDHENMFWYRQDPGLGLRLIYFSYDVKMKEKGDIPEGYSVSREKKERFSLILESASTNQTSMYLCASSYVPSKADTQYFGPGTRLTVL.

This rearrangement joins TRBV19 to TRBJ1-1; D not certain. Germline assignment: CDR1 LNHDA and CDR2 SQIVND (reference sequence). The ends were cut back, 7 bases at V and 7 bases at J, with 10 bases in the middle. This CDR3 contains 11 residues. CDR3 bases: TGTGCCAGTATGACCAGGTTTGAAGCTTTCTTT. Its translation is CASMTRFEAFF. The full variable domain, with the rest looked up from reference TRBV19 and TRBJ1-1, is DGGITQSPKYLFRKEGQNVTLSCEQNLNHDAMYWYRQDPGQGLRLIYYSQIVNDFQKGDIAEGYSVSREKKESFPLTVTSAQKNPTAFYLCASMTRFEAFFGQGTRLTVV.